The 12 T cell receptor beta chains below all came from one sample that was sequenced in a study of T cells in Graves' hyperthyroidism and ophthalmopathy. There were TCR beta CDR3 regions amplified from RNA transcripts. Primed by the HTBI set, a first-round RT-PCR was run on the TCR CDR3. From the multiplex PCR reads, TCRdb called clonotypes with MiXCR, one entry per CDR3 protein. The sample lists 600,000 to 800,000 distinct CDR3 sequences; about a third were seen once. Sequencing was done on a sample of blood. Every receptor here comes from a middle-aged woman with Graves' hyperthyroidism.

This clonotype was picked up many times. The V call is TRBV7-9, the J call TRBJ2-2; D unclear. This CDR3 comprises 15 residues. Trimming took off 0 bases at V and 6 bases at J, with 11 bases between the two ends. Germline values: CDR1 SEHNR, CDR2 FQNEAQ (reference sequence). As DNA, the CDR3 is TGTGCCAGCAGCTTAGCCGCTCATCGTTCCGGGGAGCTGTTTTTT. This codes for CASSLAAHRSGELFF. Full variable domain (rest looked up from reference TRBV7-9 and TRBJ2-2): DTGVSQNPRHKITKRGQNVTFRCDPISEHNRLYWYRQTLGQGPEFLTYFQNEAQLEKSRLLSDRFSAERPKGSFSTLEIQRTEQGDSAMYLCASSLAAHRSGELFFGEGSRLTVL.

With respect to this clonotype: No conserved phenylalanine or tryptophan ends this CDR3, so it is likely a read error. The chain combines TRBV7-8 with TRBJ1-1; possible D gene TRBD1, 5 bases. Germline V gene sequence: CDR1 SGHVS, CDR2 FQNEAQ. Trimming removed 5 bases from V and 4 bases from J, with 14 bases in between. CDR3 length equals 14 residues. CDR3 sequence reads: CASSTPFTGTEAFL. In nucleotides, the CDR3 is TGTGCCAGCAGCACTCCTTTTACAGGCACTGAAGCTTTCCTT.

This chain connects TRBV14 to TRBJ1-6; 9 nucleotides agree with TRBD1. V dropped 5 bases and J dropped 10; count of bases not matched to a gene: 9. The CDR3 has 15 amino acids. Germline lookup yields CDR1 SGHDN and CDR2 FVKESK. The CDR3 sequence is CASSGIQGASSPLHF. CDR3 bases: TGTGCCAGCAGCGGTATACAGGGGGCCTCGTCACCCCTCCACTTT. Full variable domain (missing parts from reference TRBV14 and TRBJ1-6): EAGVTQFPSHSVIEKGQTVTLRCDPISGHDNLYWYRRVMGKEIKFLLHFVKESKQDESGMPNNRFLAERTGGTYSTLKVQPAELEDSGVYFCASSGIQGASSPLHFGNGTRLTVT.

This clonotype was recorded once. This may be a read error: a much more frequent sequence differs by one nucleotide. V and J are TRBV10-2 and TRBJ1-5; D is possibly TRBD1 (6 bases). The CDR3 is 12 amino acids. V lost 6 bases to trimming and J lost 6 bases, with 9 bases between them. CDR1 is WSHSY, CDR2 SAAADI, per germline. The CDR3 DNA sequence: TGCGCCAGCAGGGCCAGGGGTCAGCCCCAGCATTTT. Amino acid sequence: CASRARGQPQHF.

This clonotype was seen repeatedly, ten times or more. The gene calls are TRBV20-1 and TRBJ1-6; D is undetermined. The germline V and J ends were trimmed by 0 bases and 5 bases, with 8 bases remaining between them. The CDR3 is 14 amino acids. Germline V gene sequence: CDR1 DFQATT, CDR2 SNEGSKA (reference sequence). CDR3 in DNA: TGCAGTGCTAGAGAGGGCGGAGATAATTCACCCCTCCACTTT. It translates to CSAREGGDNSPLHF.

This clonotype has at least ten counts. This chain uses TRBV10-2 with TRBJ2-5, with TRBD2 identical over 8 bases. Looked up from germline, CDR1 is WSHSY and CDR2 is SAAADI. There are 15 residues in the CDR3. The J segment lost 1 base and the V segment lost 5 bases, leaving 6 bases of the junction unmatched. The CDR3 here is CASSRRLAIQETQYF. CDR3 nucleotide sequence: TGCGCCAGCAGTCGGAGACTAGCGATCCAAGAGACCCAGTACTTC.

For the CDR3, the DNA is TGTGCCAGCAGTGAATCCAGGGACGACAATTTGGGCTACACCTTC. Protein product: CASSESRDDNLGYTF. The chain recombines TRBV25-1 with TRBJ1-2, with D possibly being TRBD1 (5 bases). V lost 1 base to trimming and J lost 8 bases, with 17 bases between them. This CDR3 is 15 amino acids long. In germline, CDR1 is MGHDK, CDR2 SYGVNS.

The chain's CDR3 is CASSLDGTEYF. For the CDR3, the DNA is TGCGCCAGCAGCTTGGATGGGACGGAGTATTTT. This sequence joins TRBV5-1 and TRBJ2-3, with D possibly being TRBD1 or TRBD2 (5 bases each). Germline CDR1 SGHRS, CDR2 YFSETQ. The CDR3 is 11 amino acids. V was pared by 0 bases and J by 13 bases, with 9 bases between.

J is TRBJ2-7 and V is TRBV4-1; D possibly corresponds to TRBD2 (6 bases). V lost 5 bases and J lost 2, with 10 bases in between. The CDR3 covers 13 residues. The germline CDR1 and CDR2 sequences are MGHRA and YSYEKL. Here the CDR3 DNA reads TGCGCCAGCAGCGGAGGGGTCGCCTACGAGCAGTACTTC. This codes for CASSGGVAYEQYF.

This sequence joins TRBV6-5 and TRBJ2-7, with D perhaps matching TRBD1 or TRBD2 (6 bases each). CDR3 length: 13 amino acids. The germline V gene has CDR1 MNHEY and CDR2 SVGAGI. Deletions cut 6 bases from V and 9 bases from J, with 18 bases between. The CDR3 reads CASRSGGRGGQYF. The CDR3 DNA follows: TGTGCCAGCAGGTCTGGGGGGCGCGGCGGGCAGTACTTC.

Remarks on this clonotype: One junction end does not reproduce the germline sequence, and a read error may be involved. This chain links TRBV20-1 with TRBJ1-3; D remains ambiguous. The CDR3 covers 15 residues. Germline V CDR1 and CDR2: DFQATT, SNEGSKA (reference sequence). The CDR3 sequence is CSVRDHRGSGNTIYF. For the CDR3, the DNA is TGCAGTGTTAGAGATCACCGGGGCTCTGGAAACACCATATATTTT.

This clonotype was seen more than once but under ten times. The chain has TRBV4-3 and TRBJ1-5; no firm D call. Per the germline V gene, CDR1 is LGHNA and CDR2 is YSLEER. CDR3 size: 13 residues. Trimming took off 1 base at V and 5 bases at J, with 6 bases between the two ends. CDR3 sequence (DNA): TGCGCCAGCAGCCAAGTATTTGATCAGCCCCAGCATTTT. Its translation is CASSQVFDQPQHF.